This entry features one TCR beta chain sequence. The antigen is undetermined. The entry originates in a study of graft-versus-host responses after intestinal transplantation. The study, taken as a whole, reports: Allograft graft-versus-host to host-versus-graft clonal ratios ran high in patients with graft-donor T cell macrochimerism. With peak circulating GvH clone levels came an association with early post-transplant HvG declines.

The table came from immunoSEQ multiplex PCR; TCRdb's copy has only in-frame clones and leaves some out. The data hold around 90,000 clones, with 85% to 95% observed a single time. J lost 2 bases, V lost 3 bases, and 5 bases had no gene match. This CDR3 comprises 15 residues. CDR1 is SGHAT, CDR2 FQNNGV, per germline. This TCR came from a human donor who was the organ donor for an intestinal transplant. This specimen was unstimulated CD8+ T cells sorted from spleen or lymph node cells, taken before transplant. The rearrangement links TRBV11-2 to TRBJ2-3; the match to TRBD2 covers 7 bases. The CDR3 DNA sequence: TGTGCCAGCAGCTTTGCGGGAGCCTACACAGATACGCAGTATTTT. Protein sequence: CASSFAGAYTDTQYF.